This T cell receptor (beta chain) was captured by sequencing in a study of CD8 T cells in Susac syndrome. RNA in amounts of about 0.45 to 1 ug was reverse transcribed with random hexamers. TCR beta CDR3 was amplified by immunoSEQ multiplex PCR. This amplification extended across 54 Vbeta and 13 Jbeta segments. MiXCR was run by TCRdb on the immunoSEQ multiplex PCR reads, yielding one entry per CDR3 protein. Of approximately 190,000 distinct CDR3 sequences in the sample, under 95% are singletons; the top ten hold about 0.1%. As controls, healthy donors matched for age and sex were used. TEMRA cells were FACS-enriched, while CD8+ and CD4+ T cells were negatively isolated. The CDR3 length is 17 residues. CDR1 DFQATT and CDR2 SNEGSKA come from the germline V gene (reference sequence). Trimming took 5 bases from V and 2 from J; bases not matched to a gene: 11.

Sequencing was done on a sample of CD4+ T cells from PBMCs. The V gene is TRBV20-1, the J gene TRBJ2-6, with TRBD2 matching 8 bases. This sequence was found in a human donor in good health. DNA of the CDR3: TGCAGTGCTGGCGGGGGGATCCAACCAGCTGGGGCCAACGTCCTGACTTTC. This translates into CSAGGGIQPAGANVLTF.